This T cell receptor beta chain was obtained from a study of T cell changes during pregnancy in multiple sclerosis. Profiled with immunoSEQ multiplex PCR; TCRdb holds only in-frame clones, not every one. The repertoire holds roughly 70,000 clones, with 75% to 95% as singletons. This clone was observed a few times. The receptor was isolated from a female donor with multiple sclerosis, enrolled in a pregnancy study. The material was peripheral blood, obtained in the first trimester of pregnancy.

CDR3 region: CASSLGPREGLETQYF. The CDR3 DNA is TGTGCCAGCAGCTTGGGTCCGCGGGAGGGCCTCGAGACCCAGTACTTC. The chain uses TRBV5-4 and TRBJ2-5; 9 bases align to TRBD2. Germline V gives CDR1 SGHNT, CDR2 YYREEE (reference sequence). This CDR3 is 16 amino acids long. Unmatched junction bases numbered 8, after V lost 0 bases and J lost 5 bases.